A selection of T cell receptor beta chains follows, all from one sample in a study of blood T cell repertoires in COVID-19. Clones were sequenced by immunoSEQ multiplex PCR, and TCRdb holds only the in-frame ones, with some missing. The repertoire consists of around 100,000 clones, with 85% to 95% occurring once and the leading ten covering 2.3%. Specimen: peripheral blood. Source of these receptors: a human donor with active COVID-19. The donor label of this sample is uncertain. Both conserved end residues are part of each CDR3. The D gene is left open where the match is weak. Part of the rows lack a size; the others show once, few, many or a class for expanded clones.

size	D	V	J	CDR3	DNA
.	.	TRBV7-9	TRBJ2-7	CASSFRDIGRGGEQYF	TGTGCCAGCAGCTTCCGGGACATCGGTAGGGGTGGTGAGCAGTACTTC
.	.	TRBV7-2	TRBJ2-3	CASSALTGEGDTQYF	TGTGCCAGCAGCGCACTGACAGGGGAGGGGGATACGCAGTATTTT
.	TRBD2	TRBV6-1	TRBJ2-3	CASSEGAGGLDTQYF	TGTGCCAGCAGTGAAGGGGCGGGGGGGCTGGATACGCAGTATTTT
.	.	TRBV7-9	TRBJ2-7	CASSSLGGNYEQYF	TGTGCCAGCAGCTCACTGGGCGGGAACTACGAGCAGTACTTC
once	TRBD1	TRBV10-3	TRBJ1-2	CAMGQGGDGYTF	TGTGCCATGGGACAGGGAGGGGATGGCTACACCTTC
.	.	TRBV7-2	TRBJ2-2	CASSLSGGAAGELFF	TGTGCCAGCAGCTTAAGTGGGGGGGCTGCCGGGGAGCTGTTTTTT
.	TRBD1	TRBV7-9	TRBJ1-2	CASSAPGQTTATF	TGTGCCAGCAGCGCCCCGGGACAGACAACTGCAACCTTC
.	TRBD2	TRBV28	TRBJ2-7	CASSPYAGGRPYEQYF	TGTGCCAGCAGCCCTTACGCGGGGGGTAGACCCTACGAGCAGTACTTC
.	TRBD2	TRBV19	TRBJ2-5	CASSALAGGGETQYF	TGTGCCAGTAGTGCTCTAGCGGGGGGGGGAGAGACCCAGTACTTC
.	.	TRBV7-9	TRBJ2-7	CASSLIGEGEQYF	TGTGCCAGCAGCTTAATCGGGGAAGGGGAGCAGTACTTC
.	.	TRBV29-1	TRBJ2-5	CSVAGLTGETQYF	TGCAGCGTTGCAGGGTTAACCGGAGAGACCCAGTACTTC
.	TRBD1	TRBV6-5	TRBJ2-1	CASRTSGTGLNEQFF	TGTGCCAGCAGAACCTCCGGGACAGGGCTAAATGAGCAGTTCTTC
.	TRBD2	TRBV9	TRBJ2-1	CASSSRTPSGAGGLYGNEQFF	TGTGCCAGCAGCTCACGAACCCCCTCGGGAGCGGGGGGGCTGTACGGAAATGAGCAGTTCTTC
.	.	TRBV7-9	TRBJ2-1	CASSFALGNEQFF	TGTGCCAGCAGCTTCGCACTAGGAAATGAGCAGTTCTTC
.	.	TRBV6-6	TRBJ1-1	CASSYSVGAGAFF	TGTGCCAGCAGTTACTCTGTCGGAGCTGGGGCTTTCTTT
.	.	TRBV15	TRBJ2-7	CATSREGGLSEQYF	TGTGCCACCAGCAGAGAGGGGGGTCTCTCCGAGCAGTACTTC
.	.	TRBV6-1	TRBJ1-6	CASSEVQGLWDSPLHF	TGTGCCAGCAGTGAAGTGCAGGGCTTGTGGGATTCACCCCTCCACTTT
.	.	TRBV5-4	TRBJ1-2	CASSLGGPPAGYGYTF	TGTGCCAGCAGCTTGGGCGGCCCCCCGGCAGGGTATGGCTACACCTTC
.	.	TRBV9	TRBJ2-1	CASSQSGGLGYNEQFF	TGTGCCAGCAGCCAATCCGGGGGGCTGGGCTACAATGAGCAGTTCTTC
few	.	TRBV2	TRBJ1-5	CASHNRGSQPQHF	TGTGCCAGCCATAATAGGGGTAGTCAGCCCCAGCATTTT
.	TRBD2	TRBV4-1	TRBJ2-1	CASSQEGASGGWDEQFF	TGCGCCAGCAGCCAAGAGGGGGCTAGCGGGGGGTGGGATGAGCAGTTCTTC
.	TRBD2	TRBV5-4	TRBJ2-5	CASSFRGGQETQYF	TGTGCCAGCAGCTTCCGGGGGGGCCAAGAGACCCAGTACTTC
.	.	TRBV6-5	TRBJ1-1	CASSYGALGTEAFF	TGTGCCAGCAGTTACGGGGCGTTGGGCACTGAAGCTTTCTTT
.	.	TRBV6-1	TRBJ2-7	CASSEAPTGEQYF	TGTGCCAGCAGTGAAGCGCCTACGGGAGAGCAGTACTTC
once	TRBD1	TRBV7-2	TRBJ1-2	CASSEAPGGVAYGYTF	TGTGCCAGCAGCGAAGCCCCAGGGGGCGTAGCCTATGGCTACACCTTC
.	TRBD2	TRBV5-8	TRBJ2-5	CASSLGLAGAQETQYF	TGTGCCAGCAGCCTCGGACTAGCGGGAGCTCAAGAGACCCAGTACTTC
.	.	TRBV27	TRBJ1-4	CAAGGTNEKLFF	TGTGCGGCGGGGGGCACTAATGAAAAACTGTTTTTT
.	TRBD2	TRBV13	TRBJ2-5	CASSAAGSGQETQYF	TGTGCCAGCAGCGCAGCGGGAAGTGGACAAGAGACCCAGTACTTC
few	.	TRBV11-2	TRBJ2-1	CASSLGGLREFSSYNEQFF	TGTGCCAGCAGCTTAGGCGGTTTACGGGAGTTTAGCTCCTACAATGAGCAGTTCTTC
.	TRBD1	TRBV4-2	TRBJ2-1	CASSRTGGSYNEQFF	TGTGCCAGCAGCCGCACAGGGGGCTCCTACAATGAGCAGTTCTTC
.	TRBD1	TRBV5-1	TRBJ1-2	CASSLLGTGSGYTF	TGCGCCAGCAGCTTGCTCGGGACAGGGTCAGGCTACACCTTC
.	.	TRBV19	TRBJ2-7	CASSGRDLGSYEQYF	TGTGCCAGTAGTGGACGGGACTTGGGGTCCTACGAGCAGTACTTC
.	TRBD2	TRBV7-3	TRBJ2-1	CASTLVGRGATEQFF	TGTGCCAGCACCCTAGTTGGGCGGGGGGCCACCGAGCAGTTCTTC
.	.	TRBV2	TRBJ1-4	CASSPDEKLFF	TGTGCCAGCAGTCCAGATGAAAAACTGTTTTTT
.	TRBD2	TRBV19	TRBJ2-3	CASIEGKGGPDTQYF	TGTGCCAGCATCGAGGGGAAGGGAGGGCCAGATACGCAGTATTTT
once	TRBD1	TRBV7-2	TRBJ1-6	CASSSRTGDSPLHF	TGTGCCAGCAGCTCCCGGACAGGGGATTCACCCCTCCACTTT
.	TRBD1	TRBV9	TRBJ2-5	CASSVGQGALPETQYF	TGTGCCAGCAGCGTAGGACAGGGGGCGCTCCCAGAGACCCAGTACTTC
.	.	TRBV2	TRBJ1-5	CASSGPGGNQPQHF	TGTGCCAGCAGTGGGCCCGGGGGCAATCAGCCCCAGCATTTT
.	TRBD1	TRBV7-4	TRBJ1-3	CASSSPTGGSGNTIYF	TGTGCCAGCAGCTCGCCAACAGGGGGCTCTGGAAACACCATATATTTT
.	TRBD1	TRBV27	TRBJ2-7	CASPLSNLGQDLYEQYF	TGTGCCAGCCCTTTGTCGAACTTAGGACAGGACCTTTACGAGCAGTACTTC
.	.	TRBV29-1	TRBJ1-1	CSVEEIGGTEAFF	TGCAGCGTTGAAGAGATCGGGGGCACTGAAGCTTTCTTT
once	.	TRBV3-1/TRBV3-2	TRBJ2-2	CASSQIRTGELFF	TGTGCCAGCAGCCAAATCAGAACCGGGGAGCTGTTTTTT
.	.	TRBV12-1	TRBJ2-3	CASSCAGGSGDTDTQYF	TGTGCCAGCAGCTGCGCGGGGGGTAGCGGGGACACAGATACGCAGTATTTT
.	TRBD1	TRBV19	TRBJ1-2	CASRIGQGALYGYTF	TGTGCCAGTAGAATTGGACAGGGCGCTCTCTATGGCTACACCTTC
.	TRBD2	TRBV5-6	TRBJ2-5	CASSLLSSGGEETQYF	TGTGCCAGCAGCTTGTTATCTAGCGGGGGGGAAGAGACCCAGTACTTC